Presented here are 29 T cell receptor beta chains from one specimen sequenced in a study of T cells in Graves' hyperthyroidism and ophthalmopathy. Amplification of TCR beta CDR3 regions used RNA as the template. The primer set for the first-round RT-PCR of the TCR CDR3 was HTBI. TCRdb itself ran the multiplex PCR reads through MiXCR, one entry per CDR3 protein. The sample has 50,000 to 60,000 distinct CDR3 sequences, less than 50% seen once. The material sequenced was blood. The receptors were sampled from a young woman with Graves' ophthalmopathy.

The CDR3 here is CASSWQGQGAGGDTQYF. In DNA, the CDR3 is TGTGCCAGCAGCTGGCAGGGACAGGGGGCAGGGGGCGATACGCAGTATTTT. The gene calls are TRBV7-2 and TRBJ2-3, with TRBD1 matching 12 bases. The germline gives CDR1 SGHTA, CDR2 FQGNSA. The CDR3 loop spans 17 amino acids. The V gene end was trimmed by 4 bases and the J gene end by 6 bases; junction bases not matched to a gene: 11.

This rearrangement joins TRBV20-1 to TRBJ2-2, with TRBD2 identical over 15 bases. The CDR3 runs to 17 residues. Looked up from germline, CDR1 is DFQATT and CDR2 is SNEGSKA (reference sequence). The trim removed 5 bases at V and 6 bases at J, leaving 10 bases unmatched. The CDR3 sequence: CSAAALGLAGGPGELFF. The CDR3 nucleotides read TGCAGTGCTGCCGCCCTGGGACTAGCGGGAGGTCCCGGGGAGCTGTTTTTT.

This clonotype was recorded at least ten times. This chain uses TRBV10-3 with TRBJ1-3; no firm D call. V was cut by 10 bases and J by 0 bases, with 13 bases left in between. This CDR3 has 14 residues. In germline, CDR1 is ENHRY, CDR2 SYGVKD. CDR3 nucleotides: TGTGCCACCCAAACAGTGAACTCTGGAAACACCATATATTTT. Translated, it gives CATQTVNSGNTIYF.

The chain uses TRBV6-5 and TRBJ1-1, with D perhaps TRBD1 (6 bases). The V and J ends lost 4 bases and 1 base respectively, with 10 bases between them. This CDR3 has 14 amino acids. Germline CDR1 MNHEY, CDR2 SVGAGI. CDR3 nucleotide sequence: TGTGCCAGCAGTTCGGCAGGGGAGAACACTGAAGCTTTCTTT. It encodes CASSSAGENTEAFF.

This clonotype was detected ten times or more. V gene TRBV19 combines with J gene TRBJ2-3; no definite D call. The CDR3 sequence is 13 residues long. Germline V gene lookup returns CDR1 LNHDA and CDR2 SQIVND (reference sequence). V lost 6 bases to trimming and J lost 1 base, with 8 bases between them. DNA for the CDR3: TGTGCCAGTAGGAATCCAGGCACAGATACGCAGTATTTT. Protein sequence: CASRNPGTDTQYF. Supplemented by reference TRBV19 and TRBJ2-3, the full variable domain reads DGGITQSPKYLFRKEGQNVTLSCEQNLNHDAMYWYRQDPGQGLRLIYYSQIVNDFQKGDIAEGYSVSREKKESFPLTVTSAQKNPTAFYLCASRNPGTDTQYFGPGTRLTVL.

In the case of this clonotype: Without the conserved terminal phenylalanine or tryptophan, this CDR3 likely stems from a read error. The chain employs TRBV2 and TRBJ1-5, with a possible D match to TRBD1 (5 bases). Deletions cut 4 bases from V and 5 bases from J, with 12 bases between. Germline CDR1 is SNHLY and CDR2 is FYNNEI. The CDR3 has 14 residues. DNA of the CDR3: TGTGCCAGCAGTGCCGACGGGGGATATCAGCCCCAGCATCTT. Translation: CASSADGGYQPQHL.

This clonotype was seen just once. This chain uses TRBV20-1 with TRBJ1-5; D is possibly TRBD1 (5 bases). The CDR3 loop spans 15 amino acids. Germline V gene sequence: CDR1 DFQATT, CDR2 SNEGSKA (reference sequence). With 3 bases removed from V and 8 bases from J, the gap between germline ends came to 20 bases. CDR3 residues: CSASHAGTTTKPQHF. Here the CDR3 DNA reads TGCAGTGCTAGTCATGCGGGGACTACGACTAAGCCCCAGCATTTT.

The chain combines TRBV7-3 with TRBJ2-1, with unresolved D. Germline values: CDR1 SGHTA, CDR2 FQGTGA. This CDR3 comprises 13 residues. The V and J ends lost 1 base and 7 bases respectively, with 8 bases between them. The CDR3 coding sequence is TGTGCCAGCAGCTTAATGCCACGGAATGAGCAGTTCTTC. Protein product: CASSLMPRNEQFF.

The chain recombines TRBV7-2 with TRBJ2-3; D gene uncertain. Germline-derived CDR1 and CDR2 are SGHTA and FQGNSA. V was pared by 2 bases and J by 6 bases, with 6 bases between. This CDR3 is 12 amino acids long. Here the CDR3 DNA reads TGTGCCAGCAGCTTATATACGGATACGCAGTATTTT. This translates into CASSLYTDTQYF. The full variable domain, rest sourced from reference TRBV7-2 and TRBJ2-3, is GAGVSQSPSNKVTEKGKDVELRCDPISGHTALYWYRQSLGQGLEFLIYFQGNSAPDKSGLPSDRFSAERTGGSVSTLTIQRTQQEDSAVYLCASSLYTDTQYFGPGTRLTVL.

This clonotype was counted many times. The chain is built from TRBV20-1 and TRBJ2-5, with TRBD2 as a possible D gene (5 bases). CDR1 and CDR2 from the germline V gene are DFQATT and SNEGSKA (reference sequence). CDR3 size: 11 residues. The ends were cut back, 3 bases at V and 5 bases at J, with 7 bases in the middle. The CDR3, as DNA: TGCAGTGCTAGTTCGGGGGAGACCCAGTACTTC. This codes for CSASSGETQYF.

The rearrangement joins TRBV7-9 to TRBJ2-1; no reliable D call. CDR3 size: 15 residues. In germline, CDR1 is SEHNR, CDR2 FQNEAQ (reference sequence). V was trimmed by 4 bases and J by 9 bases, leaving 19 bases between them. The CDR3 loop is CASSSGRNLVSEQFF. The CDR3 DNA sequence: TGTGCCAGCAGCTCTGGACGTAACTTAGTCAGTGAGCAGTTCTTC.

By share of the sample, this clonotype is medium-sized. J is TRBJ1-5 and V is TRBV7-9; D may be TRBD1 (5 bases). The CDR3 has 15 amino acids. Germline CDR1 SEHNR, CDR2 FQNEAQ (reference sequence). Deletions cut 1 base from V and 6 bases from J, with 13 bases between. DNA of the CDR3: TGTGCCAGCAGCTTAGACCAGGGCGGCAGTCAGCCCCAGCATTTT. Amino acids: CASSLDQGGSQPQHF.

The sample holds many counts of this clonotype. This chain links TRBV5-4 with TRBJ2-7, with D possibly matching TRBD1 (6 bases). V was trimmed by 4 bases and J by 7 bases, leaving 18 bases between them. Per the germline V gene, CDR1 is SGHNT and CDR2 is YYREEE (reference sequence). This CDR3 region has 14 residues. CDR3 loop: CASSLGAGAGEQYF. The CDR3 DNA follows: TGTGCCAGCAGCCTAGGTGCAGGGGCTGGGGAGCAGTACTTC.

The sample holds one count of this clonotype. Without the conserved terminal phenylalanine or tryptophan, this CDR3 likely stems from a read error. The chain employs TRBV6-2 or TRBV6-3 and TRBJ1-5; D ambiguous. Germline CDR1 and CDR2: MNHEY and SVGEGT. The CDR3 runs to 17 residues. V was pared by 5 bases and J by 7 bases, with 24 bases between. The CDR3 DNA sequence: TGTGCCAGCAGTCAGTTGGCCCGACAAGCGCGAGGGCAGCCCCAGCATCCT. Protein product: CASSQLARQARGQPQHP.

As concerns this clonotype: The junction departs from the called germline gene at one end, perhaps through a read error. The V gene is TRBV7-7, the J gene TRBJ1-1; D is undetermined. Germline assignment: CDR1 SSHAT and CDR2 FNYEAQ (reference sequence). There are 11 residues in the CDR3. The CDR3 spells CASTIGTEACF. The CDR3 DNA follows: TGTGCTAGCACTATCGGCACTGAAGCTTGCTTT.

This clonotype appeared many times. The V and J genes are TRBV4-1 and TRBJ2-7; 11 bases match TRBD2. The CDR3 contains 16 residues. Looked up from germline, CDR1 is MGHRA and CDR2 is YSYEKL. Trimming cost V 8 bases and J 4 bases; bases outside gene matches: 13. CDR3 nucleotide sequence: TGCGCCAGCCAAAGTAACTTAGCGGGAGGGTCATACGAGCAGTACTTC. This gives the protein CASQSNLAGGSYEQYF.

The CDR3 here is CASSSERSYEQYF. CDR3 coding DNA: TGTGCCAGCAGCTCGGAGCGGTCCTACGAGCAGTACTTC. The V call is TRBV12-3 or TRBV12-4, the J call TRBJ2-7, with D possibly matching TRBD2 (5 bases). Trimming left V 6 bases short and J 1 base short, with 10 bases between. The CDR3 consists of 13 residues.

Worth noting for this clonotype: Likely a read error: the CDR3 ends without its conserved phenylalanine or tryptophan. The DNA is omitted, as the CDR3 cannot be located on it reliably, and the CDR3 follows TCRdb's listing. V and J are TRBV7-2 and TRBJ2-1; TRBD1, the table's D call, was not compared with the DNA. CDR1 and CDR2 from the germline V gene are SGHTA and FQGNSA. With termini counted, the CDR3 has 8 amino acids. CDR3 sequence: CASSWQGQ.

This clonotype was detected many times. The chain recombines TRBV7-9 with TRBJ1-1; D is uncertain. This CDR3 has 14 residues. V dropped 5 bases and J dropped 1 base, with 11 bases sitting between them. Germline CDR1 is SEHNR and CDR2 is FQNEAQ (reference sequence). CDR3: CASSQLMGNTEAFF. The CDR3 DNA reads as TGTGCCAGCAGCCAATTAATGGGGAACACTGAAGCTTTCTTT.

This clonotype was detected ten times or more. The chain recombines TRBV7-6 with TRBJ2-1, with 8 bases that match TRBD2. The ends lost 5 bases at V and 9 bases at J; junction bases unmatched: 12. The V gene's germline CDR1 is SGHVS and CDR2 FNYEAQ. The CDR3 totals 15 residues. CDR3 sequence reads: CASSTGTSSSAEQFF. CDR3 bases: TGTGCCAGCAGCACCGGGACTAGTAGTAGTGCTGAGCAGTTCTTC.

CDR3 protein: CASSPLDREKDQETQYF. The CDR3 bases are TGTGCCAGCAGTCCCCTAGACAGGGAGAAGGACCAAGAGACCCAGTACTTC. The chain is built from TRBV28 and TRBJ2-5, with 7 bases identical to TRBD1. Trimming took 5 bases from V and 0 from J; bases not matched to a gene: 12. Germline-derived CDR1 and CDR2 are MDHEN and SYDVKM. The CDR3 length is 17 residues. Full variable domain (outside the CDR3, taken from reference TRBV28 and TRBJ2-5): DVKVTQSSRYLVKRTGEKVFLECVQDMDHENMFWYRQDPGLGLRLIYFSYDVKMKEKGDIPEGYSVSREKKERFSLILESASTNQTSMYLCASSPLDREKDQETQYFGPGTRLLVL.

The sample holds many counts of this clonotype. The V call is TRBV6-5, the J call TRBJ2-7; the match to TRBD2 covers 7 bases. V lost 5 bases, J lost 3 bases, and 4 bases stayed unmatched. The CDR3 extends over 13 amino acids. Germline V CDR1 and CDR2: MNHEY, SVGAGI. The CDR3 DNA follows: TGTGCCAGCAGTCAGACTAGCTACTACGAGCAGTACTTC. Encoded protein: CASSQTSYYEQYF.

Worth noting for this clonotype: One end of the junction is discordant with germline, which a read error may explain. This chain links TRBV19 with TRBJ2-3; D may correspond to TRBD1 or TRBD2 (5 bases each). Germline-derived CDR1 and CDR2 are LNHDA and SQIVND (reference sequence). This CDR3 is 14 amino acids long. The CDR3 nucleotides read TGTGCCACCTCCGGGACGAGTTCTACAGGTACGCAGTATTTT. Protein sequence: CATSGTSSTGTQYF.

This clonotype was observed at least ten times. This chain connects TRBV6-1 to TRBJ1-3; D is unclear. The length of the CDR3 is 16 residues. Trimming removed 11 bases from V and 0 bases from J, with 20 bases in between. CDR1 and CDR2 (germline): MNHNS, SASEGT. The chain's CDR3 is CAASIARLHSGNTIYF. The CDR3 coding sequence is TGTGCCGCCAGCATCGCGAGATTACACTCTGGAAACACCATATATTTT.

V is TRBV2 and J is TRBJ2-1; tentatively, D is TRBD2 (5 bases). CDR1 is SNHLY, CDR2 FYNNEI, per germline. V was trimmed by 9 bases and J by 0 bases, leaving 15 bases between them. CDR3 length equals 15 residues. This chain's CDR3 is CASQRTLSSYNEQFF. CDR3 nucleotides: TGTGCCAGTCAGCGGACCTTGAGCTCCTACAATGAGCAGTTCTTC.

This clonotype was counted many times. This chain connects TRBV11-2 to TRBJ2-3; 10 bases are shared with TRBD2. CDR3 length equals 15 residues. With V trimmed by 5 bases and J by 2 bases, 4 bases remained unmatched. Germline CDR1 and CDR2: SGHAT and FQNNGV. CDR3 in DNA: TGTGCCAGCAGCATAGCGGGAGGCCTCACAGATACGCAGTATTTT. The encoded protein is CASSIAGGLTDTQYF.

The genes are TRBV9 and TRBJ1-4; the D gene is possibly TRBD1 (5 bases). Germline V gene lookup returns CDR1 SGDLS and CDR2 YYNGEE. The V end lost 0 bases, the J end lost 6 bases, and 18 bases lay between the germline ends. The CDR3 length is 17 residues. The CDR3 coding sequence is TGTGCCAGCAGCGTAGGAGCGGGGGGATCCGGCGATGAAAAACTGTTTTTT. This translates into CASSVGAGGSGDEKLFF.

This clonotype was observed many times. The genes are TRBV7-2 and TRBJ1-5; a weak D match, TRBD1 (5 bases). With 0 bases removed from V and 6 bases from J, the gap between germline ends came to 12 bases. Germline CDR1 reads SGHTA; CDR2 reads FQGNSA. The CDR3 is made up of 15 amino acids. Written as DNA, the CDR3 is TGTGCCAGCAGCTTAGCCAGGGTAGCGGGTCAGCCCCAGCATTTT. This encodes CASSLARVAGQPQHF.

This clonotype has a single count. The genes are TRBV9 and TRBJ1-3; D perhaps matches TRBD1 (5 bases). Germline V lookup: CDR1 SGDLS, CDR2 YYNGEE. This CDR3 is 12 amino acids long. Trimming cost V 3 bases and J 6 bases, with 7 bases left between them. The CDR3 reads CASSGGENTIYF. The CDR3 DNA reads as TGTGCCAGCAGCGGAGGGGAAAACACCATATATTTT.